This is a list of T cell receptor beta chains from one sample in a study of blood T cell repertoires in COVID-19. Produced via immunoSEQ multiplex PCR; TCRdb's table is partial and in-frame only. Here the sample spans fewer than 110,000 clones, 85% to 95% being singletons. The specimen sequenced was peripheral blood. Receptor source: a man in his forties or fifties with active COVID-19. The CDR3 runs from the conserved cysteine through the conserved F or W. Fields, in order: CDR3 DNA, CDR3 protein, D gene, V gene, J gene, clone size, CDR3 length. D genes are given only for firm matches. A clone size is listed for some rows: how often the clone was seen (once, few, many), or a class if it is expanded.

cdr3_nt: TGTGCCAGCAGTTCCCCTATCGACTATGGCTACACCTTC
cdr3_aa: CASSSPIDYGYTF
d_call: -
v_call: TRBV28
j_call: TRBJ1-2
clone_size: -
cdr3_length: 13

cdr3_nt: TGTGCCTGGAGTTTAACCGGGACAGGTGCGAATGAGCAGTTCTTC
cdr3_aa: CAWSLTGTGANEQFF
d_call: TRBD1
v_call: TRBV30
j_call: TRBJ2-1
clone_size: -
cdr3_length: 15

cdr3_nt: TGTGCCAGCGCGGGGCGGCGGGAGGGCCGCTACAATGAGCAGTTCTTC
cdr3_aa: CASAGRREGRYNEQFF
d_call: -
v_call: TRBV12-1
j_call: TRBJ2-1
clone_size: -
cdr3_length: 16

cdr3_nt: TGTGCCAGCAGTGCCCGGGACAGGGGTTTAGGGAGCTATGGCTACACCTTC
cdr3_aa: CASSARDRGLGSYGYTF
d_call: TRBD1
v_call: TRBV27
j_call: TRBJ1-2
clone_size: -
cdr3_length: 17

cdr3_nt: TGTGCCAGCAGTTATCACAGGGGAACCGGGGAGCTGTTTTTT
cdr3_aa: CASSYHRGTGELFF
d_call: TRBD1
v_call: TRBV28
j_call: TRBJ2-2
clone_size: -
cdr3_length: 14

cdr3_nt: TGTGCCAGCAGCCAGGGGCATGGAAACACCATATATTTT
cdr3_aa: CASSQGHGNTIYF
d_call: -
v_call: TRBV14
j_call: TRBJ1-3
clone_size: -
cdr3_length: 13

cdr3_nt: TGTGCCAGCAGCCTGACTAGCGACCGGGAGACCCAGTACTTC
cdr3_aa: CASSLTSDRETQYF
d_call: TRBD2
v_call: TRBV28
j_call: TRBJ2-5
clone_size: -
cdr3_length: 14

cdr3_nt: TGTGCCAGCAGCGTAGCAGCGAATTCAAACTACGAGCAGTACTTC
cdr3_aa: CASSVAANSNYEQYF
d_call: -
v_call: TRBV9
j_call: TRBJ2-7
clone_size: -
cdr3_length: 15

cdr3_nt: TGTGCCAGTAGTAAACCCCTACAGGGTTCGAGGGGGAATGAGCAGTTCTTC
cdr3_aa: CASSKPLQGSRGNEQFF
d_call: -
v_call: TRBV19
j_call: TRBJ2-1
clone_size: once
cdr3_length: 17

cdr3_nt: TGTGCCAGCAGTCCCAGGGGTATATATGGCTACACCTTC
cdr3_aa: CASSPRGIYGYTF
d_call: -
v_call: TRBV27
j_call: TRBJ1-2
clone_size: -
cdr3_length: 13

cdr3_nt: TGTGCCAGCAGCCTCAAAACATTGGCTTTCTTT
cdr3_aa: CASSLKTLAFF
d_call: -
v_call: TRBV28
j_call: TRBJ1-1
clone_size: -
cdr3_length: 11

cdr3_nt: TGTGCCAGCAGCCTAGACAGCTCTGGGGCCAACGTCCTGACTTTC
cdr3_aa: CASSLDSSGANVLTF
d_call: -
v_call: TRBV7-3
j_call: TRBJ2-6
clone_size: -
cdr3_length: 15

cdr3_nt: TGTGCCAGCAGCTTAGTACTGAACACCGGGGAGCTGTTTTTT
cdr3_aa: CASSLVLNTGELFF
d_call: -
v_call: TRBV7-9
j_call: TRBJ2-2
clone_size: -
cdr3_length: 14

cdr3_nt: TGTGCCAGCAGCTCCTGGGGGGGCTACGAGCAGTACTTC
cdr3_aa: CASSSWGGYEQYF
d_call: TRBD2
v_call: TRBV11-2
j_call: TRBJ2-7
clone_size: -
cdr3_length: 13

cdr3_nt: TGTGCCAGCTCACGATCGGTGCTGAACACTGAAGCTTTCTTT
cdr3_aa: CASSRSVLNTEAFF
d_call: -
v_call: TRBV18
j_call: TRBJ1-1
clone_size: -
cdr3_length: 14

cdr3_nt: TGTGCCAGCAGTTCCCCCCCCGGCGGCGGGGTCACCGGGGAGCTGTTTTTT
cdr3_aa: CASSSPPGGGVTGELFF
d_call: -
v_call: TRBV28
j_call: TRBJ2-2
clone_size: -
cdr3_length: 17

cdr3_nt: TGTGCCACCAGTGATCCAGAAACCAGGAGCACAGATACGCAGTATTTT
cdr3_aa: CATSDPETRSTDTQYF
d_call: -
v_call: TRBV24-1
j_call: TRBJ2-3
clone_size: -
cdr3_length: 16

cdr3_nt: TGTGCCTGGGCAGGGCTAGCGGGTTACAATGAGCAGTTCTTC
cdr3_aa: CAWAGLAGYNEQFF
d_call: TRBD2
v_call: TRBV30
j_call: TRBJ2-1
clone_size: -
cdr3_length: 14

cdr3_nt: TGTGCCATCAGTGAGTCGCAGGGAAATACGCAGTATTTT
cdr3_aa: CAISESQGNTQYF
d_call: -
v_call: TRBV10-3
j_call: TRBJ2-3
clone_size: -
cdr3_length: 13

cdr3_nt: TGTGCCAGTAACTTAGGGTATGGGGCCACTGAAGCTTTCTTT
cdr3_aa: CASNLGYGATEAFF
d_call: -
v_call: TRBV19
j_call: TRBJ1-1
clone_size: -
cdr3_length: 14

cdr3_nt: TGCAGCGCCCTCACCGGGACAGGGGACTTCGAGCAGTACTTC
cdr3_aa: CSALTGTGDFEQYF
d_call: TRBD1
v_call: TRBV29-1
j_call: TRBJ2-7
clone_size: -
cdr3_length: 14

cdr3_nt: TGTGCCATCCCGGGACAGGCTGCTTCCGGGGAGCTGTTTTTT
cdr3_aa: CAIPGQAASGELFF
d_call: TRBD1
v_call: TRBV11-2
j_call: TRBJ2-2
clone_size: -
cdr3_length: 14

cdr3_nt: TGTGCCAGCAGCCAGGACGGGGGGGCGGGCTCTTCCTACGAGCAGTACTTC
cdr3_aa: CASSQDGGAGSSYEQYF
d_call: TRBD2
v_call: TRBV3-1/TRBV3-2
j_call: TRBJ2-7
clone_size: once
cdr3_length: 17

cdr3_nt: TGCGCCAGCAGCCGGGGGGGCGGTTCAGAGACCCAGTACTTC
cdr3_aa: CASSRGGGSETQYF
d_call: TRBD2
v_call: TRBV5-1
j_call: TRBJ2-5
clone_size: -
cdr3_length: 14

cdr3_nt: TGTGCCAGCAGCCAATCCCCAAAGGACAGGGAAGGACAGCCCCAGCATTTT
cdr3_aa: CASSQSPKDREGQPQHF
d_call: TRBD1
v_call: TRBV14
j_call: TRBJ1-5
clone_size: few
cdr3_length: 17

cdr3_nt: TGTGCCAGCAGTCCCCCAGTAGGACTAGCGGGCTATGAGCAGTTCTTC
cdr3_aa: CASSPPVGLAGYEQFF
d_call: TRBD2
v_call: TRBV28
j_call: TRBJ2-1
clone_size: -
cdr3_length: 16

cdr3_nt: TGTGCCAGCAGCCCCGGGACAGGGTATAGGGAGCAGTACTTC
cdr3_aa: CASSPGTGYREQYF
d_call: TRBD1
v_call: TRBV7-8
j_call: TRBJ2-7
clone_size: -
cdr3_length: 14

cdr3_nt: TGCGCCAGCAGTGAGTCGGGAGGAAACATTCAGTACTTC
cdr3_aa: CASSESGGNIQYF
d_call: -
v_call: TRBV10-1
j_call: TRBJ2-4
clone_size: -
cdr3_length: 13

cdr3_nt: TGCGCCAGCAGCCAAGATGCTTATGGGAGACGAGCCTACGAGCAGTACTTC
cdr3_aa: CASSQDAYGRRAYEQYF
d_call: -
v_call: TRBV4-1
j_call: TRBJ2-7
clone_size: -
cdr3_length: 17

cdr3_nt: TGTGCCAGCCTATCCCAGGGCAATCAGCCCCAGCATTTT
cdr3_aa: CASLSQGNQPQHF
d_call: -
v_call: TRBV6-5
j_call: TRBJ1-5
clone_size: -
cdr3_length: 13

cdr3_nt: TGTGCCAGCAGCTATGACAATACCTACGAGCAGTACTTC
cdr3_aa: CASSYDNTYEQYF
d_call: -
v_call: TRBV11-2
j_call: TRBJ2-7
clone_size: -
cdr3_length: 13

cdr3_nt: TGTGCCAGCAGTGATTCCCCCAGGGAAGGGACTGAAGCTTTCTTT
cdr3_aa: CASSDSPREGTEAFF
d_call: -
v_call: TRBV25-1
j_call: TRBJ1-1
clone_size: -
cdr3_length: 15

cdr3_nt: TGCAGCGTTGACTCGGGACTAGCGGGGCCCTCCTACAATGAGCAGTTCTTC
cdr3_aa: CSVDSGLAGPSYNEQFF
d_call: TRBD2
v_call: TRBV29-1
j_call: TRBJ2-1
clone_size: -
cdr3_length: 17

cdr3_nt: TGCAGTGCTAGTGGACAGGCGGCCTATAGCAATCAGCCCCAGCATTTT
cdr3_aa: CSASGQAAYSNQPQHF
d_call: TRBD1
v_call: TRBV20-1
j_call: TRBJ1-5
clone_size: -
cdr3_length: 16

cdr3_nt: TGTGCCAGCAGTTACTTCGGGACAGGGGTGGGAGAGCAGTACTTC
cdr3_aa: CASSYFGTGVGEQYF
d_call: TRBD1
v_call: TRBV6-6
j_call: TRBJ2-7
clone_size: -
cdr3_length: 15

cdr3_nt: TGTGCCAGCAGTGCCCGGGCAGGGTACGAGCAGTACTTC
cdr3_aa: CASSARAGYEQYF
d_call: -
v_call: TRBV6-4
j_call: TRBJ2-7
clone_size: -
cdr3_length: 13

cdr3_nt: TGTGCCAGCAGCGCCCCTAGGACCGGGGAGCTGTTTTTT
cdr3_aa: CASSAPRTGELFF
d_call: -
v_call: TRBV9
j_call: TRBJ2-2
clone_size: once
cdr3_length: 13

cdr3_nt: TGTGCCAGCAGCCAACAGAACACCGGGGAGCTGTTTTTT
cdr3_aa: CASSQQNTGELFF
d_call: -
v_call: TRBV7-3
j_call: TRBJ2-2
clone_size: -
cdr3_length: 13

cdr3_nt: TGTGCCAGCAGTTCCCGTGACAGGATCTCCTACAATGAGCAGTTCTTC
cdr3_aa: CASSSRDRISYNEQFF
d_call: -
v_call: TRBV6-5
j_call: TRBJ2-1
clone_size: -
cdr3_length: 16

cdr3_nt: TGCGCCAGCAGCCAATCCCAAGGGACTAGCGGATACTCCTACAATGAGCAGTTCTTC
cdr3_aa: CASSQSQGTSGYSYNEQFF
d_call: TRBD2
v_call: TRBV4-1
j_call: TRBJ2-1
clone_size: -
cdr3_length: 19

cdr3_nt: TGTGCCAGCAGCCCCAGCACAGGGAGCTCCTACGAGCAGTACTTC
cdr3_aa: CASSPSTGSSYEQYF
d_call: -
v_call: TRBV13
j_call: TRBJ2-7
clone_size: -
cdr3_length: 15

cdr3_nt: TGTGCCAGTAGTATCGGGACAGCTTTCTCTGGAAACACCATATATTTT
cdr3_aa: CASSIGTAFSGNTIYF
d_call: TRBD1
v_call: TRBV19
j_call: TRBJ1-3
clone_size: -
cdr3_length: 16

cdr3_nt: TGTGCCAGCAGTTACTCAAGAGGGAGGGGTGAGCAGTTCTTC
cdr3_aa: CASSYSRGRGEQFF
d_call: TRBD2
v_call: TRBV6-5
j_call: TRBJ2-1
clone_size: -
cdr3_length: 14

cdr3_nt: TGCGCCAGCAGAGGGACAGGGTCTAATGAAAAACTGTTTTTT
cdr3_aa: CASRGTGSNEKLFF
d_call: TRBD1
v_call: TRBV10-2
j_call: TRBJ1-4
clone_size: -
cdr3_length: 14

cdr3_nt: TGCGCCAGCAGCCTCACACGGGACAGGGGACCAGATACGCAGTATTTT
cdr3_aa: CASSLTRDRGPDTQYF
d_call: TRBD1
v_call: TRBV5-1
j_call: TRBJ2-3
clone_size: -
cdr3_length: 16

cdr3_nt: TGTGCCAGCAGTGAAAATAGCGGGAGGTACAATGAGCAGTTCTTC
cdr3_aa: CASSENSGRYNEQFF
d_call: TRBD2
v_call: TRBV6-1
j_call: TRBJ2-1
clone_size: -
cdr3_length: 15

cdr3_nt: TGCGCCAGCGGACCGGACAGGGGGGTACAGGGGGAGCTGTTTTTT
cdr3_aa: CASGPDRGVQGELFF
d_call: TRBD1
v_call: TRBV4-1
j_call: TRBJ2-2
clone_size: -
cdr3_length: 15